This is a list of T cell receptor beta chains from one sample in a study of regulatory T cells in long-lasting Graves disease. In TCRdb, the multiplex PCR reads were re-called with MiXCR into one record per CDR3 protein. The sample yields some 350,000 distinct CDR3 sequences, 15% to 20% seen once. A further study also used this sample, focusing on T cells in Graves' hyperthyroidism and ophthalmopathy.

The sample consisted of peripheral blood mononuclear cells (PBMCs), taken at new diagnosis, from a patient treated with antithyroid drugs. All receptors derive from a woman younger than 35 with Graves disease. Both conserved end residues are part of each CDR3. The D gene is left open where the match is weak. Clone sizes are given selectively: once, few, many, or a class where the clone is expanded.

d_gene	j_gene	v_gene	abundance	CDR3aa	CDR3nt
NA	TRBJ2-5	TRBV3-1	many	CASSQTSGETQYF	TGTGCCAGCAGCCAGACCAGCGGGGAGACCCAGTACTTC
NA	TRBJ1-2	TRBV10-2	many	CASSFLGSYGYTF	TGCGCCAGCAGTTTTTTAGGCTCCTATGGCTACACCTTC
NA	TRBJ2-7	TRBV12-3/TRBV12-4	few	CASRPTGRDSYEQYF	TGTGCCAGCAGACCAACAGGGAGGGACTCCTACGAGCAGTACTTC
NA	TRBJ1-3	TRBV3-1	many	CASSLDRTGNTIYF	TGTGCCAGCAGTCTTGACAGAACTGGAAACACCATATATTTT
NA	TRBJ1-1	TRBV4-1	few	CASSHRNRPEAFF	TGCGCCAGCAGCCATAGAAACAGGCCTGAAGCTTTCTTT
NA	TRBJ2-3	TRBV30	many	CAWSLGGLGGDTQYF	TGTGCCTGGAGTTTGGGGGGCCTAGGCGGAGATACGCAGTATTTT
NA	TRBJ1-2	TRBV5-6	NA	CASSPLTRANGYTF	TGTGCCAGCAGCCCGTTAACGCGCGCAAATGGCTACACCTTC
NA	TRBJ2-7	TRBV20-1	NA	CSASPLPGGEQYF	TGCAGTGCTAGTCCCCTCCCTGGGGGCGAGCAGTACTTC
NA	TRBJ2-7	TRBV27	few	CASRGPGPIWDEQYF	TGTGCCAGCAGAGGGCCGGGACCCATTTGGGACGAGCAGTACTTC
NA	TRBJ2-6	TRBV19	NA	CASSKRHTSSGANVLTF	TGTGCCAGTAGTAAACGACATACCTCCTCTGGGGCCAACGTCCTGACTTTC
NA	TRBJ1-4	TRBV7-3	many	CASRGRVVEKLFF	TGTGCCAGTCGGGGACGGGTAGTTGAAAAACTGTTTTTT
TRBD1	TRBJ1-3	TRBV7-9	few	CASSPPPGQGESGNTIYF	TGTGCCAGCAGCCCGCCCCCGGGACAGGGAGAGTCTGGAAACACCATATATTTT
TRBD2	TRBJ2-7	TRBV6-1	many	CASSVSGGRSSYEQYF	TGTGCCAGCAGTGTTAGCGGGGGCAGAAGCTCCTACGAGCAGTACTTC
TRBD1	TRBJ2-1	TRBV10-3	NA	CAISLIGTGDNEQFF	TGTGCCATCAGTCTTATCGGGACAGGGGACAATGAGCAGTTCTTC
NA	TRBJ2-7	TRBV6-2/TRBV6-3	many	CAVRLSYEQYF	TGTGCTGTTCGATTGTCCTACGAGCAGTACTTC
NA	TRBJ2-3	TRBV20-1	many	CSARVPQRGQYF	TGCAGTGCTAGAGTCCCCCAGAGGGGGCAGTATTTT
NA	TRBJ2-5	TRBV27	many	CASSQGSEETQYF	TGTGCCAGCAGCCAGGGATCCGAAGAGACCCAGTACTTC
NA	TRBJ2-1	TRBV2	many	CASTLRLVGNEQFF	TGTGCCAGCACCCTTAGACTTGTGGGCAATGAGCAGTTCTTC
TRBD2	TRBJ2-7	TRBV15	NA	CATSRVSGGPAYEQYF	TGTGCCACCAGCAGAGTAAGCGGGGGGCCCGCCTACGAGCAGTACTTC
NA	TRBJ1-2	TRBV13	few	CASSPVRAPYGYTF	TGTGCCAGCAGCCCAGTGAGGGCCCCCTATGGCTACACCTTC
TRBD1	TRBJ2-3	TRBV11-2	many	CASQMGTGGQNTQYF	TGTGCCAGCCAAATGGGGACAGGGGGTCAAAATACGCAGTATTTT
NA	TRBJ2-7	TRBV10-3	NA	CAISGDLTYEQYF	TGTGCCATCAGTGGGGACCTAACCTACGAGCAGTACTTC
TRBD2	TRBJ2-7	TRBV30	many	CAWVGTSGHERNLYEQYF	TGTGCCTGGGTTGGGACTAGCGGACATGAACGGAATCTCTACGAGCAGTACTTC
NA	TRBJ1-6	TRBV6-2/TRBV6-3	NA	CASSYRTYNSPLHF	TGTGCCAGCAGTTACAGGACCTATAATTCACCCCTCCACTTT
TRBD2	TRBJ2-3	TRBV5-1	many	CASSLTSGGTTDTQYF	TGCGCCAGCAGCTTGACTAGCGGGGGGACCACAGATACGCAGTATTTT
NA	TRBJ2-5	TRBV2	many	CASEGVAGETQYF	TGTGCCAGCGAAGGGGTTGCGGGAGAGACCCAGTACTTC
TRBD1	TRBJ1-6	TRBV10-3	many	CAISRQGNSPLHF	TGTGCCATCAGCAGACAGGGGAATTCACCCCTCCACTTT
TRBD2	TRBJ2-1	TRBV7-9	many	CASSSPAGTRGHNEQFF	TGTGCCAGCAGCTCACCCGCCGGGACTAGGGGTCACAATGAGCAGTTCTTC
NA	TRBJ1-1	TRBV5-1	few	CASSLRGRLNTEAFF	TGCGCCAGCAGCTTACGGGGACGATTGAACACTGAAGCTTTCTTT
TRBD1	TRBJ1-2	TRBV7-2	many	CASSPDRVGYTF	TGTGCCAGCAGCCCCGACAGGGTTGGCTACACCTTC
NA	TRBJ2-3	TRBV5-4	many	CASSLDTTHGQYF	TGTGCCAGCAGCTTGGACACTACGCACGGGCAGTATTTT
NA	TRBJ2-7	TRBV7-8	NA	CASSLGAGIQYF	TGTGCCAGCAGCTTAGGGGCAGGGATACAGTACTTC
TRBD2	TRBJ2-3	TRBV20-1	many	CSASILAGAVFADTQYF	TGCAGTGCTAGTATACTAGCGGGGGCTGTTTTCGCAGATACGCAGTATTTT
NA	TRBJ2-5	TRBV6-1	NA	CASTPIRGETQYF	TGTGCCAGCACCCCAATCCGAGGGGAGACCCAGTACTTC
NA	TRBJ2-1	TRBV20-1	many	CSASLDLEQFF	TGCAGTGCTTCCCTCGACCTCGAGCAGTTCTTC
NA	TRBJ1-2	TRBV2	many	CASRARVGSSGYTF	TGTGCCAGCAGGGCCCGGGTAGGGTCGAGTGGCTACACCTTC
NA	TRBJ2-1	TRBV11-2	few	CASSFATYNEQFF	TGTGCCAGCAGCTTCGCTACCTACAATGAGCAGTTCTTC
TRBD2	TRBJ2-7	TRBV27	NA	CASSLGTSVTYEQYF	TGTGCCAGCAGTTTAGGGACTAGCGTCACCTACGAGCAGTACTTC
NA	TRBJ1-1	TRBV20-1	many	CSARLIGVEAFF	TGCAGTGCCAGACTAATAGGGGTTGAAGCTTTCTTT
NA	TRBJ2-5	TRBV6-1	many	CASSRTGPQETQYF	TGTGCCAGCAGTCGGACGGGACCACAAGAGACCCAGTACTTC
NA	TRBJ2-6	TRBV4-2	NA	CASSQDEGAGANVLTF	TGTGCCAGCAGCCAAGATGAGGGGGCTGGGGCCAACGTCCTGACTTTC
NA	TRBJ2-5	TRBV28	many	CASSPLEHRDDQETQYF	TGTGCCAGCAGTCCCTTGGAACACAGGGATGATCAAGAGACCCAGTACTTC
NA	TRBJ1-6	TRBV3-1	NA	CASSLNPNSPLHF	TGTGCCAGCAGCCTCAATCCCAATTCACCCCTCCACTTT
NA	TRBJ1-1	TRBV5-1	few	CASSPGRAGTEAFF	TGCGCCAGCAGCCCGGGACGTGCGGGCACTGAAGCTTTCTTT
NA	TRBJ2-3	TRBV3-1	many	CASSQDGGYSTDTQYF	TGTGCCAGCAGCCAAGATGGGGGATATAGCACAGATACGCAGTATTTT
NA	TRBJ1-5	TRBV6-1	NA	CASITTDSNQPQHF	TGTGCCAGCATTACGACGGATAGCAATCAGCCCCAGCATTTT
NA	TRBJ2-2	TRBV11-3	many	CASSLSRSLNTGELFF	TGTGCCAGCAGCCTTTCACGATCCTTGAACACCGGGGAGCTGTTTTTT
TRBD1	TRBJ1-5	TRBV28	NA	CATGTGEGQPQHF	TGTGCCACCGGGACAGGGGAAGGTCAGCCCCAGCATTTT
NA	TRBJ1-1	TRBV11-1	many	CASPPGGAGSEAFF	TGTGCCAGCCCACCGGGGGGGGCTGGTTCTGAAGCTTTCTTT
NA	TRBJ2-3	TRBV5-1	NA	CASSLLARGSTDTQYF	TGCGCCAGCAGCTTGTTAGCGAGGGGGAGCACAGATACGCAGTATTTT
TRBD2	TRBJ2-7	TRBV20-1	once	CSAGLAGNEQYF	TGCAGTGCCGGACTAGCGGGAAACGAGCAGTACTTC
TRBD1	TRBJ1-6	TRBV19	NA	CASSTGYNSPLHF	TGTGCCAGCTCGACAGGGTATAATTCACCCCTCCACTTT
NA	TRBJ1-3	TRBV18	NA	CASSPPGSGGNTIYF	TGTGCCAGCTCACCACCCGGCAGCGGTGGAAACACCATATATTTT
TRBD2	TRBJ2-5	TRBV5-1	many	CASDLSGTSGTGAQYF	TGCGCCAGCGATCTATCCGGGACTAGCGGCACAGGGGCCCAGTACTTC